The 17 T cell receptor beta chains listed next were all sequenced from one sample in a study of T cells in Graves' hyperthyroidism and ophthalmopathy. The TCR beta CDR3 regions underwent amplification using RNA transcripts as the source. TCR CDR3 regions were first amplified by RT-PCR with HTBI primers. TCRdb called the multiplex PCR reads again in MiXCR, with one record for every CDR3 protein. The table has approximately 350,000 distinct CDR3 sequences, 12% to 15% seen once. Sequenced material: blood. The receptors were gathered from a woman aged 55-69 years with Graves' ophthalmopathy.

There are many counts of this clonotype. This chain uses TRBV6-1 with TRBJ1-5; TRBD1 agrees at 7 bases. The germline V gene has CDR1 MNHNS and CDR2 SASEGT. This CDR3 contains 15 residues. Losses at the gene ends were 4 bases for V and 4 bases for J; bases not matched to a gene: 7. The CDR3 region is CASSGEGGPNQPQHF. The CDR3 nucleotides are TGTGCCAGCAGTGGGGAAGGGGGCCCTAATCAGCCCCAGCATTTT.

The chain joins TRBV6-2 or TRBV6-3 to TRBJ1-5; D is uncertain. V was clipped by 0 bases and J by 6 bases, with 6 bases between them. This CDR3 has 13 amino acids. CDR1 MNHEY and CDR2 SVGEGT come from the germline V gene. CDR3 coding DNA: TGTGCCAGCAGTTACTCGAAAAGTCAGCCCCAGCATTTT. Translation gives CASSYSKSQPQHF.

The table lists this clonotype with many counts. V usage is TRBV11-3 and J usage is TRBJ2-7; TRBD1 matches at 8 bases. The CDR3 is made up of 12 amino acids. V shed 3 bases, J shed 7 bases, and the junction held 2 bases outside the gene matches. CDR1 is SGHNT and CDR2 is YENEEA in the germline V gene. Written as DNA, the CDR3 is TGTGCCAGCAGCTTGGGACAGGCGGAGCAGTACTTC. Its translation is CASSLGQAEQYF. Full variable domain (rest looked up from reference TRBV11-3 and TRBJ2-7): EAGVVQSPRYKIIEKKQPVAFWCNPISGHNTLYWYLQNLGQGPELLIRYENEEAVDDSQLPKDRFSAERLKGVDSTLKIQPAELGDSAVYLCASSLGQAEQYFGPGTRLTVT.

The V and J genes are TRBV9 and TRBJ2-3, with TRBD2 matching 9 bases. Looked up from germline, CDR1 is SGDLS and CDR2 is YYNGEE. Trimming removed 3 bases from V and 0 bases from J; junction bases left unmatched: 11. The CDR3 runs to 18 residues. DNA of the CDR3: TGTGCCAGCAGCGCCCAGGCGGGGACTAGCCCTAGCACAGATACGCAGTATTTT. Protein: CASSAQAGTSPSTDTQYF.

The rearrangement uses TRBV28 and TRBJ2-7; TRBD1 agrees at 7 bases. The CDR3 extends over 15 amino acids. Germline V gene lookup returns CDR1 MDHEN and CDR2 SYDVKM. The V segment lost 6 bases and the J segment 2 bases; nucleotides outside the gene matches: 10. The CDR3 nucleotides read TGTGCCAGCAGAACGACAGGGAAGTTGACCTACGAGCAGTACTTC. Its translation is CASRTTGKLTYEQYF.

This chain uses TRBV29-1 with TRBJ2-7, with D perhaps TRBD2 (6 bases). Per the germline V gene, CDR1 is SQVTM and CDR2 is ANQGSEA. The V end was cut by 4 bases, the J end by 4 bases, with 17 bases between. The CDR3 is made up of 14 amino acids. The chain's CDR3 is CSVGGGEALYEQYF. In DNA, the CDR3 is TGCAGCGTTGGCGGAGGGGAGGCTCTTTACGAGCAGTACTTC.

This clonotype was recorded many times. This could be a read error, since a much larger clone is one nucleotide away. The DNA for the CDR3 is TGTGCCAGCAGCTTAGGCCCTGAGCAGTTCTTC. Residues: CASSLGPEQFF. V and J are TRBV11-2 and TRBJ2-1, with no clear D. The ends were cut back, 1 base at V and 9 bases at J, with 4 bases in the middle. Germline CDR1 SGHAT, CDR2 FQNNGV. This CDR3 spans 11 amino acids.

This clonotype was counted many times. The CDR3 DNA reads as TGTGCCTGGAGTGGAGGGGGGTACGGGACGGTGAACACTGAAGCTTTCTTT. Protein: CAWSGGGYGTVNTEAFF. The rearrangement links TRBV30 to TRBJ1-1; perhaps TRBD1 as D (6 bases). The CDR3 runs to 17 residues. Germline values: CDR1 GTSNPN, CDR2 SVGIG (reference sequence). Trimming took 1 base from V and 0 from J, leaving 18 bases between them. The variable domain in full, completed from reference TRBV30 and TRBJ1-1, reads SQTIHQWPATLVQPVGSPLSLECTVEGTSNPNLYWYRQAAGRGLQLLFYSVGIGQISSEVPQNLSASRPQDRQFILSSKKLLLSDSGFYLCAWSGGGYGTVNTEAFFGQGTRLTVV.

The rearrangement links TRBV27 to TRBJ2-7; tentative D call: TRBD1 (5 bases). The CDR3 consists of 14 residues. Trimming removed 5 bases from V and 3 bases from J, with 14 bases in between. Germline CDR1 reads MNHEY; CDR2 reads SMNVEV (reference sequence). The CDR3: CASSPRQSYYEQYF. Here the CDR3 DNA reads TGTGCCAGCAGTCCGCGACAGTCCTACTACGAGCAGTACTTC.

Many counts were recorded for this clonotype. The gene calls are TRBV20-1 and TRBJ2-7; 13 nucleotides align to TRBD2. The CDR3 totals 14 residues. The V gene end was trimmed by 7 bases and the J gene end by 3 bases; junction bases not matched to a gene: 6. Germline V CDR1 and CDR2: DFQATT, SNEGSKA (reference sequence). The CDR3 nucleotides read TGCAGTGTTACAGGGACTAGCGGGATCTACGAGCAGTACTTC. Protein: CSVTGTSGIYEQYF.

This clonotype was seen a few times. V is TRBV9 and J is TRBJ2-1; tentative D call: TRBD2 (6 bases). The CDR3 has 14 amino acids. The germline gives CDR1 SGDLS, CDR2 YYNGEE. V lost 4 bases, J lost 4 bases, and 12 bases lay in between. The CDR3 protein is CASSPGGFYNEQFF. Written as DNA, the CDR3 is TGTGCCAGCAGCCCCGGAGGGTTTTACAATGAGCAGTTCTTC.

J is TRBJ2-1 and V is TRBV18, with 8 bases aligning to TRBD2. The CDR3 spans 16 residues. V lost 0 bases to trimming and J lost 8 bases; unmatched junction nucleotides: 9. CDR1 KGHSH and CDR2 LQKENI come from the germline V gene. CDR3 sequence: CASSPPGSGRSYEQFF. CDR3 coding DNA: TGTGCCAGCTCACCACCAGGGAGCGGGAGAAGTTATGAGCAGTTCTTC. The variable domain in full, with the rest retrieved from reference TRBV18 and TRBJ2-1, is NAGVMQNPRHLVRRRGQEARLRCSPMKGHSHVYWYRQLPEEGLKFMVYLQKENIIDESGMPKERFSAEFPKEGPSILRIQQVVRGDSAAYFCASSPPGSGRSYEQFFGPGTRLTVL.

This clonotype appeared a few times. The chain recombines TRBV18 with TRBJ2-7; D not resolved. In germline, CDR1 is KGHSH, CDR2 LQKENI. The CDR3 runs 12 residues. The V end lost 2 bases, the J end lost 5 bases, and 7 bases lay between the germline ends. CDR3 coding DNA: TGTGCCAGCTCACCAGGGGAAGACGAGCAGTACTTC. Encoded protein: CASSPGEDEQYF.

This clonotype was found many times. The chain's CDR3 is CASSFWGKELFF. The CDR3 nucleotides read TGTGCCAGCAGTTTTTGGGGAAAGGAGCTGTTTTTT. The V gene is TRBV12-3 or TRBV12-4, the J gene TRBJ2-2, with no clear D. This CDR3 has 12 amino acids. V was cut by 3 bases and J by 10 bases, with 9 bases left in between.

This clonotype has a handful of counts. J is TRBJ1-5 and V is TRBV6-1; D not certain. Germline V gives CDR1 MNHNS, CDR2 SASEGT. The CDR3 has 15 amino acids. V gave up 4 bases and J gave up 3 bases, with 13 bases separating them. The CDR3 DNA follows: TGTGCCAGCAGTGCCCTTAGGAGGAACAATCAGCCCCAGCATTTT. Translating it yields CASSALRRNNQPQHF.

The chain recombines TRBV9 with TRBJ2-1; 7 bases agree with TRBD2. Trimming cost V 1 base and J 6 bases; bases outside gene matches: 7. Germline loops: CDR1 SGDLS, CDR2 YYNGEE. CDR3 length: 15 residues. The CDR3 sequence is CASSVSLAEINEQFF. The CDR3 coding sequence is TGTGCCAGCAGCGTATCGCTAGCGGAGATCAATGAGCAGTTCTTC.

The genes are TRBV2 and TRBJ1-3, with D uncertain. The germline V gene has CDR1 SNHLY and CDR2 FYNNEI. The V end lost 4 bases, the J end lost 4 bases, and 20 bases lay between the germline ends. The CDR3 runs to 17 residues. The DNA of the CDR3 is TGTGCCAGCAGTGGACCGACGATGGAGGAATCAGGAAACACCATATATTTT. Residues: CASSGPTMEESGNTIYF.